This TCR beta chain is from a study of T cell responses to AZD1222 COVID-19 vaccine. Data came from immunoSEQ multiplex PCR; TCRdb stores just in-frame clones and leaves some out. Seen here are tens of thousands of clones, 75% to 85% observed once, and the top ten hold roughly 4%. Second doses were pooled across both intervals (about 4 or about 12 weeks). Findings and limits, study-wide: Donors, mostly white British, included more females; clonal diversity was possibly underestimated. Repertoire sampling was restricted to post-peak T cell response timepoints. Only six AZD1222 recipients tested seropositive at baseline.

Germline-derived CDR1 and CDR2 are SGHDT and YYEEEE. The CDR3 totals 16 residues. V trimming: 3 bases; J trimming: 0 bases; junction bases outside the gene matches: 6. As regards this clone: The antigen remains undetermined.

This TCR was recovered from an adult who received the AZD1222 COVID-19 vaccine. This specimen consisted of peripheral blood, obtained 28 days after the second AZD1222 dose. This rearrangement joins TRBV5-6 to TRBJ2-3; TRBD2 matches 8 bases. The DNA for the CDR3 is TGTGCCAGCAGCTACCATAGCGGGGTAAGCACAGATACGCAGTATTTT. Its translation: CASSYHSGVSTDTQYF.